The source of this TCR beta chain is a study of T cells in Graves' hyperthyroidism and ophthalmopathy. Study-wide background: Upon initial diagnosis and before any treatment, peripheral blood was collected.

In regard to this clonotype: As yet, its antigen is unknown.

Amplification yielded TCR beta CDR3 regions, with RNA transcripts as the source. The HTBI primer set was used in a first-round RT-PCR of the TCR CDR3. TCRdb recomputed calls from the multiplex PCR reads with MiXCR, one row per CDR3 protein. The sample carries over 250,000 distinct CDR3 sequences, roughly an eighth recorded once. The germline CDR1 and CDR2 sequences are DFQATT and SNEGSKA (reference sequence). The CDR3 spans 13 residues. J was trimmed by 10 bases and V by 5 bases; bases with no gene match: 7. Broader study findings: Ophthalmopathy was separated from stable hyperthyroidism by a 13 V-J model. Progression to ophthalmopathy was predicted a median of 6.5 months early.

The sequencing sample was made of blood. This sequence was found in a woman aged 40 to 50 with Graves' ophthalmopathy. The chain couples TRBV20-1 to TRBJ1-6; 8 positions match TRBD1. The CDR3 protein is CSAADRGQSPLHF. The CDR3 bases are TGCAGTGCTGCCGACAGGGGTCAGTCACCCCTCCACTTT.